This T cell receptor (beta chain) was retrieved from a study of T cell repertoires in cytomegalovirus infection (dated by TCRdb to between 2018 and 2020). As for the study more broadly: The peptide stimulations were aimed at well-studied HLA-B-restricted epitopes as well as recently identified HLA-C-restricted CMV epitopes, whose presentation resists viral immunomodulation. Donor HLA type was relevant to the analysis, as public TCR beta signatures indicated carriage of CMV infection together with the matching HLA type. Study-level results and caveats: In both this cohort and an independent cohort of a few hundred donors, the cumulative frequency of public TCR beta family members distinguished carriers of CMV infection plus the relevant HLA type. The ex vivo response was dominated by HLA-C-restricted CMV-specific TCR beta clonotypes, and the single most frequent clonotype in two of eight donors was supplied by these HLA-C-restricted clonotypes.

CDR1 is given as LGHNA and CDR2 as YNFKEQ, both from the germline V gene. Ends trimmed: V by 4 bases, J by 4 bases; bases unmatched to a gene: 12. Taken from cysteine to phenylalanine, the CDR3 has 16 residues. Just the 48-base CDR3 DNA is kept, in frame starting at base 1. These reads were obtained on an Illumina HiSeq 1500. TCRdb redid the processing of the public reads, applying fastp at Q25 and MiXCR, and retained in-frame beta chains. Rows are unified per CDR3 protein, each entry keeping the most common DNA and genes. The sample has a few hundred thousand distinct CDR3 sequences on record, around a third of them singletons. 15% to 20% of the sample goes to the ten largest clones. The treatment or condition label, as the study defines it: in vitro stimulation with specific CMV peptide epitopes to enrich CMV-specific T cells. This clonotype was seen a few times. Its recognized antigen is unknown. The record has no base qualities; no much larger clone is one base away.

The sample in question was cultured PBMCs, obtained from culture after CMV antigen stimulation. The chain links TRBV4-2 with TRBJ1-1, with TRBD1 identical over 7 junction bases. The origin of this receptor is a human donor in good health (CMV status not recorded). Some clones in this sample may be carry-over from other donors' samples. The DNA sequence is given as TGTGCCAGCAGCCCTCAGGGGGTCAGGGTATTCACTGAAGCTTTCTTT. Its protein product is CASSPQGVRVFTEAFF.